This entry is about one T cell receptor beta chain. The germline V gene encodes CDR1 SGHNT and CDR2 YYREEE (reference sequence). The CDR3 consists of 14 residues. The V gene end was trimmed by 4 bases and the J gene end by 5 bases; junction bases not matched to a gene: 3. Template material for amplifying TCR beta CDR3 regions consisted of RNA transcripts. The primer set for the first-round RT-PCR of the TCR CDR3 was HTBI. TCRdb reprocessed the multiplex PCR reads via MiXCR and lists one record per CDR3 protein. The sample consists of 350,000 to 400,000 distinct CDR3 sequences, roughly 18% of them appearing once. This sample was included in a study of T cells in Graves' hyperthyroidism and ophthalmopathy. Individuals with ophthalmopathy presented a Clinical Activity Score of at least 3, a NOSPECS grade of at least 4 and a duration under 3 months. This sample holds PBMCs from less than 13 ml fresh peripheral blood.

The J gene is TRBJ2-3, the V gene TRBV5-4, with 11 positions matching TRBD2. The sequence came from a man younger than 35 with Graves' ophthalmopathy. Material for sequencing was blood. CDR3 bases: TGTGCCAGCAGCCCCGGGACTAGCGGAGATACGCAGTATTTT. Its translation: CASSPGTSGDTQYF. The full variable domain, rest sourced from reference TRBV5-4 and TRBJ2-3, is ETGVTQSPTHLIKTRGQQVTLRCSSQSGHNTVSWYQQALGQGPQFIFQYYREEENGRGNFPPRFSGLQFPNYSSELNVNALELDDSALYLCASSPGTSGDTQYFGPGTRLTVL.